These T cell receptor beta chains were read from a single sample in a study of OX40 agonist ivuxolimab in advanced cancers. Assay: immunoSEQ multiplex PCR; the TCRdb copy retains only in-frame clones and omits some. The table has 40,000 to 50,000 clones, 70% to 90% seen once; the top ten hold around 10%. Sequencing was performed on CD4+ or CD8+ T cells sorted from blood, taken in a trial of the OX40 agonist ivuxolimab. These TCRs come from an adult with an advanced solid tumor such as melanoma, head and neck, liver or kidney cancer. Each CDR3 is given with its conserved first and last residue. A D gene is named only where the DNA matches it firmly. The size field is filled for only some rows; it gives once, few, many or a size class.

j_gene: TRBJ2-7
v_gene: TRBV5-1
abundance: .
d_gene: .
CDR3nt: TGCGCCAGCAGCTCAAGCCGCGAGCAGTACTTC
CDR3aa: CASSSSREQYF

j_gene: TRBJ1-2
v_gene: TRBV5-6
abundance: few
d_gene: .
CDR3nt: TGTGCCAGCAGCCCTGAGGGGGTTGGCTACACCTTC
CDR3aa: CASSPEGVGYTF

j_gene: TRBJ2-3
v_gene: TRBV4-1
abundance: .
d_gene: TRBD1
CDR3nt: TGCGCCAGCAGCCAAGAGGGGACCGGGACAGAAGGAGATACGCAGTATTTT
CDR3aa: CASSQEGTGTEGDTQYF

j_gene: TRBJ2-1
v_gene: TRBV28
abundance: .
d_gene: .
CDR3nt: TGTGCCAGCAGGCGGGACACATGGAGCTCCTACAATGAGCAGTTCTTC
CDR3aa: CASRRDTWSSYNEQFF

j_gene: TRBJ1-2
v_gene: TRBV14
abundance: .
d_gene: .
CDR3nt: TGTGCCAGCAGCCAAGTGTCCCGGGCCGCAGGCGATGGCTACACCTTC
CDR3aa: CASSQVSRAAGDGYTF

j_gene: TRBJ2-7
v_gene: TRBV29-1
abundance: .
d_gene: TRBD2
CDR3nt: TGCAGCGCTGGGAGGGCCGGGGGACTCTACGAGCAGTACTTC
CDR3aa: CSAGRAGGLYEQYF

j_gene: TRBJ1-1
v_gene: TRBV27
abundance: .
d_gene: TRBD1
CDR3nt: TGTGCCAGCAGCTTCGGACAGGGGGGTGAAGCTTTCTTT
CDR3aa: CASSFGQGGEAFF

j_gene: TRBJ2-1
v_gene: TRBV27
abundance: .
d_gene: .
CDR3nt: TGTGCCAGCAGTTTCGCGCCTTACAATGAGCAGTTCTTC
CDR3aa: CASSFAPYNEQFF

j_gene: TRBJ1-5
v_gene: TRBV2
abundance: .
d_gene: .
CDR3nt: TGTGCCTCCGACCGGGGGTTGGTTCAGCCCCAGCATTTT
CDR3aa: CASDRGLVQPQHF

j_gene: TRBJ1-1
v_gene: TRBV4-1
abundance: .
d_gene: TRBD1
CDR3nt: TGCGCCAGCAGCCAAGATGGGACAGGCAACACTGAAGCTTTCTTT
CDR3aa: CASSQDGTGNTEAFF

j_gene: TRBJ2-3
v_gene: TRBV11-3
abundance: .
d_gene: TRBD2
CDR3nt: TGTGCCAGCAGCTTAGGACTAGCGGGGTGCACTAGCACAGATACGCAGTATTTT
CDR3aa: CASSLGLAGCTSTDTQYF

j_gene: TRBJ2-7
v_gene: TRBV20-1
abundance: .
d_gene: .
CDR3nt: TGCAGTGCTAGCCCGGGCTACGAGCAGTACTTC
CDR3aa: CSASPGYEQYF

j_gene: TRBJ2-2
v_gene: TRBV7-3
abundance: .
d_gene: TRBD2
CDR3nt: TGTGCCAGCAGCTTTCCTCCTAGCGGGGGCACCGGGGAGCTGTTTTTT
CDR3aa: CASSFPPSGGTGELFF

j_gene: TRBJ2-5
v_gene: TRBV29-1
abundance: .
d_gene: .
CDR3nt: TGCAGCGTTGACCTTGGGGGGGGCGTGCCACAAGAGACCCAGTACTTC
CDR3aa: CSVDLGGGVPQETQYF

j_gene: TRBJ2-5
v_gene: TRBV5-4
abundance: .
d_gene: .
CDR3nt: TGTGCCAGCAGCTTCGATGATAGCGGAGATCAAGAGACCCAGTACTTC
CDR3aa: CASSFDDSGDQETQYF

j_gene: TRBJ2-3
v_gene: TRBV9
abundance: .
d_gene: .
CDR3nt: TGTGCCAGCAGCGTATTTGGGGGACGCACAGATACGCAGTATTTT
CDR3aa: CASSVFGGRTDTQYF

j_gene: TRBJ2-1
v_gene: TRBV13
abundance: .
d_gene: .
CDR3nt: TGTGCCAGCAGCTTAGCGGCAGACAATGAGCAGTTCTTC
CDR3aa: CASSLAADNEQFF

j_gene: TRBJ2-3
v_gene: TRBV6-5
abundance: .
d_gene: TRBD2
CDR3nt: TGTGCCAGCAGTTACTCGGCTCTAGCGGCCACAGATACGCAGTATTTT
CDR3aa: CASSYSALAATDTQYF

j_gene: TRBJ1-1
v_gene: TRBV23-1
abundance: .
d_gene: .
CDR3nt: TGCGCCAGCAGAGTTCGGGCGGGGAACACTGAAGCTTTCTTT
CDR3aa: CASRVRAGNTEAFF

j_gene: TRBJ1-2
v_gene: TRBV7-2
abundance: .
d_gene: .
CDR3nt: TGTGCCAGCAGCTTAGAATATCCTCGGGATGGCTACACCTTC
CDR3aa: CASSLEYPRDGYTF

j_gene: TRBJ1-1
v_gene: TRBV7-9
abundance: .
d_gene: .
CDR3nt: TGTGCCAGCGACAGAGCGGGGAACACTGAAGCTTTCTTT
CDR3aa: CASDRAGNTEAFF

j_gene: TRBJ2-5
v_gene: TRBV7-9
abundance: .
d_gene: .
CDR3nt: TGTGCCAGCAGCTTAGGAAGTGTTCTTGAGACCCAGTACTTC
CDR3aa: CASSLGSVLETQYF

j_gene: TRBJ2-7
v_gene: TRBV5-1
abundance: .
d_gene: .
CDR3nt: TGCGCCAGCAGCTTGGCTGGGGTTAACGAGCAGTACTTC
CDR3aa: CASSLAGVNEQYF

j_gene: TRBJ1-2
v_gene: TRBV27
abundance: .
d_gene: TRBD1
CDR3nt: TGTGCCAGCACCCCGACAGGGGGCCTAGAAGGCTACACCTTC
CDR3aa: CASTPTGGLEGYTF

j_gene: TRBJ2-1
v_gene: TRBV7-7
abundance: few
d_gene: TRBD2
CDR3nt: TGTGCTAGCAGCCCCCTAGCGGGTTCCTACAATGAGCAGTTCTTC
CDR3aa: CASSPLAGSYNEQFF

j_gene: TRBJ2-3
v_gene: TRBV30
abundance: .
d_gene: .
CDR3nt: TGTGCCTGGACCAACCCGGATGGTCCAGATACGCAGTATTTT
CDR3aa: CAWTNPDGPDTQYF

j_gene: TRBJ2-7
v_gene: TRBV2
abundance: once
d_gene: .
CDR3nt: TGTGCCAGCAGTGTTTTGGAGGGAACCTACGAGCAGTACTTC
CDR3aa: CASSVLEGTYEQYF

j_gene: TRBJ1-5
v_gene: TRBV6-6
abundance: .
d_gene: .
CDR3nt: TGTGCCAGCAGTTGGACACGCTATAGCAATCAGCCCCAGCATTTT
CDR3aa: CASSWTRYSNQPQHF

j_gene: TRBJ2-1
v_gene: TRBV9
abundance: .
d_gene: TRBD2
CDR3nt: TGTGCCAGCAGCCCGGGGTTAGCGGGTGGCCACAATGAGCAGTTCTTC
CDR3aa: CASSPGLAGGHNEQFF

j_gene: TRBJ1-1
v_gene: TRBV25-1
abundance: .
d_gene: TRBD1
CDR3nt: TGTGCCAGCCGCGAAACCGGGACAGGGCCAATGAACACTGAAGCTTTCTTT
CDR3aa: CASRETGTGPMNTEAFF

j_gene: TRBJ2-7
v_gene: TRBV19
abundance: .
d_gene: TRBD1
CDR3nt: TGTGCCAGGGGACAGGGGTCGTACGAGCAGTACTTC
CDR3aa: CARGQGSYEQYF

j_gene: TRBJ2-7
v_gene: TRBV27
abundance: once
d_gene: .
CDR3nt: TGTGCCAGCAGTGACGAGGGGCTTCCCTACGAGCAGTACTTC
CDR3aa: CASSDEGLPYEQYF

j_gene: TRBJ1-1
v_gene: TRBV4-1
abundance: once
d_gene: .
CDR3nt: TGCGCCAGCAGCCAAGCAACGGGTGAAGCTTTCTTT
CDR3aa: CASSQATGEAFF

j_gene: TRBJ2-3
v_gene: TRBV14
abundance: .
d_gene: .
CDR3nt: TGTGCCAGCAGCCAAGACTGGGCGATGGAGGGTACGCAGTATTTT
CDR3aa: CASSQDWAMEGTQYF

j_gene: TRBJ1-5
v_gene: TRBV2
abundance: .
d_gene: .
CDR3nt: TGTGCCAGCAGCGGCGGAGGGGGAATTCAGCCCCAGCATTTT
CDR3aa: CASSGGGGIQPQHF

j_gene: TRBJ2-6
v_gene: TRBV18
abundance: .
d_gene: TRBD1
CDR3nt: TGTGCCAGCTCACCCGGAGGGACAGGCTCTGGGGCCAACGTCCTGACTTTC
CDR3aa: CASSPGGTGSGANVLTF

j_gene: TRBJ1-2
v_gene: TRBV23-1
abundance: .
d_gene: .
CDR3nt: TGCGCCAGCAGTCAATCGTGGAGGGCTGGCTACACCTTC
CDR3aa: CASSQSWRAGYTF

j_gene: TRBJ2-7
v_gene: TRBV19
abundance: once
d_gene: TRBD1
CDR3nt: TGTGCCAGTAGTACCCGGGACAGCTACGAGCAGTACTTC
CDR3aa: CASSTRDSYEQYF

j_gene: TRBJ2-7
v_gene: TRBV7-7
abundance: .
d_gene: .
CDR3nt: TGTGCCAGCAGCTTAGCAGAGTCCTACGAGCAGTACTTC
CDR3aa: CASSLAESYEQYF

j_gene: TRBJ1-1
v_gene: TRBV6-6
abundance: .
d_gene: .
CDR3nt: TGTGCCAGCAAAGAGGGGGTGAACACTGAAGCTTTCTTT
CDR3aa: CASKEGVNTEAFF

j_gene: TRBJ1-2
v_gene: TRBV4-2
abundance: few
d_gene: TRBD1
CDR3nt: TGTGCCAGCAGCCAAGCCTCGGACAGGCTGAACTATGGCTACACCTTC
CDR3aa: CASSQASDRLNYGYTF

j_gene: TRBJ2-3
v_gene: TRBV6-4
abundance: .
d_gene: .
CDR3nt: TGTGCCAGCAGTGACAGATACGAGGGTACGCAGTATTTT
CDR3aa: CASSDRYEGTQYF